This T cell receptor (beta chain) was obtained from a study of CD8+ T cells in alopecia areata. Study in general: Those patients who were treated received oral tofacitinib, which was given at 5 to 10 mg twice daily for moderate-to-severe alopecia areata. Study-level findings and limits: Lesional scalp, notably in alopecia totalis/universalis, had clonality above that of normal scalp.

Lesional scalp tissue (obtained by punch biopsy) and peripheral blood were collected from alopecia areata patients. Sorting of CD4+ and CD8+ T cells was performed on PBMCs. Sequencing templates came from extracted RNA that was reverse transcribed into cDNA. The data were produced by immunoSEQ multiplex PCR, yet TCRdb's version contains in-frame clones alone and is incomplete. Of some 170,000 clones in the sample, 59% were seen once. Germline V CDR1 and CDR2: KGHSH, LQKENI. This CDR3 region has 14 residues. V lost 0 bases and J 4 bases, leaving 9 bases between the germline ends. As concerns this clone: The antigen is unknown.

Material: CD4+ T cells sorted from blood, obtained at week 0. The sequence came from a human donor with alopecia areata. The rearrangement uses TRBV18 and TRBJ1-1; D call uncertain. As DNA, the CDR3 is TGTGCCAGCTCACCACCGGTTACGGGCACTGAAGCTTTCTTT. Translated: CASSPPVTGTEAFF.